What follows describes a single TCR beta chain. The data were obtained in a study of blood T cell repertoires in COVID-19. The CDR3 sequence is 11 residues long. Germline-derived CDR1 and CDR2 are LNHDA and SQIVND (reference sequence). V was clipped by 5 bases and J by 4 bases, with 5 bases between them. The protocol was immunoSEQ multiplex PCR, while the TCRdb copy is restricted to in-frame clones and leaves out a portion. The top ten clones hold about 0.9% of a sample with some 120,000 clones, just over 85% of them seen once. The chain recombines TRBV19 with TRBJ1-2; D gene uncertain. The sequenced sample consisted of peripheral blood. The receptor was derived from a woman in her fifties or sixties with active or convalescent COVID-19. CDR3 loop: CASSLPYGYTF. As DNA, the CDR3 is TGTGCCAGTAGTCTCCCCTATGGCTACACCTTC.